What follows are 19 T cell receptor beta chains derived from one specimen sequenced in a study of regulatory T cells in long-lasting Graves disease. Time point defined: newly diagnosed GD, antithyroid drugs for less than 3 months. PBMC-derived RNA was used for the TCR library. Building the TCR beta libraries relied on iRepertoire HTBI primers, and CDR3 regions underwent Arm-PCR. In TCRdb, the multiplex PCR reads were re-called with MiXCR into one record per CDR3 protein. The sample comprises about 350,000 distinct CDR3 sequences, about a sixth of which are singletons, and about 32% rests with the top ten. These same records also appear under a second study, on T cells in Graves' hyperthyroidism and ophthalmopathy.

The sample was peripheral blood mononuclear cells (PBMCs), taken at new diagnosis, from a patient treated with antithyroid drugs. The origin of the receptors is a middle-aged man with Graves disease.

This clonotype was observed many times. The chain employs TRBV2 and TRBJ2-1; weak D call: TRBD1 (7 bases). CDR3 length: 14 amino acids. Germline values: CDR1 SNHLY, CDR2 FYNNEI. Trimming pared 0 bases from V and 9 bases from J, leaving 12 bases between. CDR3 sequence (DNA): TGTGCCAGCAGTGAAGCGGTTCAGGGGGGTGAGCAGTTCTTC. Encoded protein: CASSEAVQGGEQFF.

The sample holds many counts of this clonotype. The chain couples TRBV20-1 to TRBJ2-5, with 7 bases fitting TRBD2. The CDR3 sequence is 14 residues long. The V gene end was trimmed by 6 bases and the J gene end by 5 bases; junction bases not matched to a gene: 12. Germline V gene data show CDR1 as DFQATT and CDR2 as SNEGSKA (reference sequence). The CDR3 DNA follows: TGCAGTGCCCCGAGGGCGGGGGTTACGGAGACCCAGTACTTC. It yields the protein CSAPRAGVTETQYF.

This clonotype has at least ten counts. The chain is built from TRBV6-1 and TRBJ2-5, with 9 bases that match TRBD1. The V gene end was trimmed by 6 bases and the J gene end by 4 bases; junction bases not matched to a gene: 9. The CDR3 is 15 residues long. The germline V gene encodes CDR1 MNHNS and CDR2 SASEGT. CDR3 residues: CASRPGQGYGETQYF. The CDR3 DNA sequence: TGTGCCAGCAGACCGGGACAGGGCTATGGAGAGACCCAGTACTTC.

This clonotype was seen repeatedly, ten times or more. The rearrangement links TRBV20-1 to TRBJ1-1, with D perhaps TRBD1 (5 bases). This CDR3 comprises 13 residues. V was clipped by 7 bases and J by 3 bases, with 15 bases between them. The germline gives CDR1 DFQATT, CDR2 SNEGSKA (reference sequence). In nucleotides, the CDR3 is TGCAGTGTAAAGGGGCAGTTGGACACTGAAGCTTTCTTT. Protein: CSVKGQLDTEAFF.

The rearrangement joins TRBV12-3 or TRBV12-4 to TRBJ2-1, with 13 nucleotides matching TRBD2. With V trimmed by 5 bases and J by 8 bases, 6 bases remained unmatched. The CDR3 loop spans 15 amino acids. The CDR3 bases are TGTGCCAGCAGTCCACTAGCGGGGGGGGGGGATGAGCAGTTCTTC. Translation: CASSPLAGGGDEQFF.

This clonotype was seen many times. V is TRBV25-1 and J is TRBJ2-1; 8 bases are a match to TRBD1. Germline V gives CDR1 MGHDK, CDR2 SYGVNS. The CDR3 is 18 amino acids. V was pared by 6 bases and J by 6 bases, with 19 bases of the junction left unmatched. The CDR3 sequence: CASRHPSTGTGGPNEQFF. As DNA, the CDR3 is TGTGCCAGCAGACATCCTAGTACCGGGACAGGAGGACCCAATGAGCAGTTCTTC. The variable domain in full, with the rest retrieved from reference TRBV25-1 and TRBJ2-1, is EADIYQTPRYLVIGTGKKITLECSQTMGHDKMYWYQQDPGMELHLIHYSYGVNSTEKGDLSSESTVSRIRTEHFPLTLESARPSHTSQYLCASRHPSTGTGGPNEQFFGPGTRLTVL.

This clonotype was seen at least ten times. This rearrangement joins TRBV2 to TRBJ2-5; 12 nucleotides match TRBD2. The germline V gene has CDR1 SNHLY and CDR2 FYNNEI. This CDR3 is 15 amino acids long. V dropped 11 bases and J dropped 0; count of bases not matched to a gene: 7. The CDR3 protein is CASTGLAGYQETQYF. The CDR3 DNA follows: TGTGCCTCAACTGGACTAGCGGGGTACCAAGAGACCCAGTACTTC.

As for this clonotype: Compared with germline, one end of the junction differs, possibly owing to a read error. The chain is built from TRBV28 and TRBJ2-3; D possibly corresponds to TRBD1 (5 bases). The germline gives CDR1 MDHEN, CDR2 SYDVKM. The CDR3 is 18 amino acids. The CDR3 is CASSLPSRSQGRADTQCF. The CDR3 DNA reads TGTGCCAGCAGTTTACCTTCCCGATCTCAGGGTCGGGCAGATACGCAGTGTTTT.

The table lists this clonotype with many counts. V gene TRBV12-3 or TRBV12-4 combines with J gene TRBJ1-6; D possibly corresponds to TRBD1 (5 bases). CDR3 length: 14 amino acids. The V and J ends lost 1 base and 8 bases respectively, with 9 bases between them. In DNA form, the CDR3 reads TGTGCCAGCAGTTTAGGACAGCGGTATTCACCCCTCCACTTT. It yields the protein CASSLGQRYSPLHF.

This clonotype was counted many times. The chain links TRBV5-1 to TRBJ2-7; D gene uncertain. The length of the CDR3 is 15 residues. Trimming removed 0 bases at V and 1 base at J, with 11 bases between. CDR1 and CDR2 from the germline V gene are SGHRS and YFSETQ. In DNA form, the CDR3 reads TGCGCCAGCAGCTTGGATGGGTCATTGTCCTACGAGCAGTACTTC. Its protein is CASSLDGSLSYEQYF.

This clonotype was observed many times. The V call is TRBV3-1, the J call TRBJ2-5; 14 bases are a match to TRBD2. Germline V gene data show CDR1 as LGHDT and CDR2 as YNNKEL (reference sequence). CDR3 size: 16 residues. V gave up 4 bases and J gave up 5 bases; unmatched junction bases: 6. In DNA, the CDR3 is TGTGCCAGCAGCCGACTAGGGACTAGCGGGAGCGAGACCCAGTACTTC. This gives the protein CASSRLGTSGSETQYF.

This clonotype occurred a few times. This sequence joins TRBV6-1 and TRBJ2-7, with a possible D match to TRBD2 (6 bases). This CDR3 is 13 amino acids long. V lost 6 bases and J 3 bases, leaving 12 bases between the germline ends. CDR1 and CDR2 (germline): MNHNS, SASEGT. The CDR3 spells CASRTPGGYEQYF. Here the CDR3 DNA reads TGTGCCAGCAGAACCCCCGGGGGCTACGAGCAGTACTTC.

This clonotype was observed a handful of times. The chain links TRBV27 to TRBJ2-1, with TRBD1 matching 10 bases. V trimming: 5 bases; J trimming: 4 bases; junction bases outside the gene matches: 8. This CDR3 region has 16 residues. In germline, CDR1 is MNHEY, CDR2 SMNVEV (reference sequence). The CDR3, as DNA: TGTGCCAGCAGTCTCCAGACAGGGGGCTTTTACAATGAGCAGTTCTTC. Its translation is CASSLQTGGFYNEQFF.

This clonotype was found many times. J is TRBJ2-5 and V is TRBV6-1, with 8 bases identical to TRBD1. Germline V gene sequence: CDR1 MNHNS, CDR2 SASEGT. There are 14 residues in the CDR3. The ends lost 5 bases at V and 5 bases at J; junction bases unmatched: 7. CDR3 sequence (DNA): TGTGCCAGCAGTCGACAGGGGCCACGGGAGACCCAGTACTTC. This translates into CASSRQGPRETQYF.

This clonotype has a count of ten or more. V usage is TRBV9 and J usage is TRBJ1-5; D gene ambiguous. Trimming left V 2 bases short and J 1 base short, with 10 bases between. Germline loops: CDR1 SGDLS, CDR2 YYNGEE. The CDR3 has 15 amino acids. The CDR3 reads CASSVEPGSNQPQHF. DNA of the CDR3: TGTGCCAGCAGCGTCGAGCCGGGAAGCAATCAGCCCCAGCATTTT.

This clonotype was counted at least ten times. At one of its ends the junction is not consistent with the germline gene, which may arise from a read error. The chain has TRBV11-1 and TRBJ2-3, with 9 bases that match TRBD2. Germline CDR1 is SGHAT and CDR2 is FQDESV (reference sequence). The CDR3 loop spans 14 amino acids. The CDR3 nucleotides are TGTGCCAGCATCTTAGCGGGAGGCACAGATACGCAGTATTTT. It is translated as CASILAGGTDTQYF.

This clonotype came up many times. The J gene is TRBJ1-1, the V gene TRBV30; TRBD1 is a possible D gene (6 bases). This CDR3 has 14 residues. Germline assignment: CDR1 GTSNPN and CDR2 SVGIG (reference sequence). V dropped 2 bases and J dropped 10 bases, with 20 bases sitting between them. The CDR3 sequence: CAWSSWGGGGRAFF. Written as DNA, the CDR3 is TGTGCCTGGAGTTCTTGGGGCGGCGGGGGGCGAGCTTTCTTT.

Many counts were recorded for this clonotype. Its ends do not fully match the called genes, so a read error is possible. The chain carries TRBV5-1 and TRBJ2-1; 9 nucleotides line up with TRBD2. The CDR3 length is 16 residues. Looked up from germline, CDR1 is SGHRS and CDR2 is YFSETQ. The CDR3 region is CASRLDLAGYYNEQFF. CDR3 nucleotides: TGCGCCAGCAGATTGGATCTAGCGGGATATTACAATGAGCAGTTCTTC.

This clonotype was detected ten times or more. V gene TRBV2 combines with J gene TRBJ2-1; 8 bases map to TRBD2. The junction had 7 bases not matched to a gene; V was cut back by 0 bases and J by 6 bases. This CDR3 spans 16 amino acids. Germline values: CDR1 SNHLY, CDR2 FYNNEI. The CDR3 coding sequence is TGTGCCAGCAGTGAAGCGCGGGGGGATGGGGTCAATGAGCAGTTCTTC. This sequence encodes CASSEARGDGVNEQFF.